The 32 T cell receptor beta chains listed next were all sequenced from one sample in a study of T-cell reconstitution after alpha-beta-depleted transplantation in children. Unique molecular identifiers were incorporated during preparation of the TCRbeta library. TCRdb re-called the PCR reads with MiXCR, one entry per CDR3 protein. This table holds around 87,000 distinct CDR3 sequences, roughly 8.8% found once. The source was PBMCs from the stem cell graft donor, collected from the stem cell graft. Receptors originate from a human donor who donated a stem cell graft to a child with congenital amegakaryocytic thrombocytopenia.

This clonotype was observed a few times. V gene TRBV18 combines with J gene TRBJ1-5; tentatively, D is TRBD1 (5 bases). The germline V gene has CDR1 KGHSH and CDR2 LQKENI. The CDR3 contains 14 residues. V lost 5 bases and J 3 bases, leaving 11 bases between the germline ends. CDR3 coding DNA: TGTGCCAGCTCAGCCTCGGGGCACAATCAGCCCCAGCATTTT. Its protein product is CASSASGHNQPQHF. Full variable domain (rest looked up from reference TRBV18 and TRBJ1-5): NAGVMQNPRHLVRRRGQEARLRCSPMKGHSHVYWYRQLPEEGLKFMVYLQKENIIDESGMPKERFSAEFPKEGPSILRIQQVVRGDSAAYFCASSASGHNQPQHFGDGTRLSIL.

In this sample, this clonotype turned up many times. The chain carries TRBV2 and TRBJ2-1; 10 bases line up with TRBD2. J was trimmed by 8 bases and V by 10 bases; bases with no gene match: 8. The CDR3 totals 13 residues. Germline V CDR1 and CDR2: SNHLY, FYNNEI. CDR3 loop: CATQRGGRYEQFF. In nucleotides, the CDR3 is TGTGCCACCCAGCGGGGGGGCCGCTATGAGCAGTTCTTC.

This clonotype was picked up many times. The CDR3 here is CASSSPGLKGSYEQYF. The DNA of the CDR3 is TGTGCCAGCTCTTCGCCGGGACTTAAGGGGTCATACGAGCAGTACTTC. The rearrangement links TRBV18 to TRBJ2-7; perhaps TRBD2 as D (6 bases). Deletions cut 6 bases from V and 4 bases from J, with 22 bases between. The CDR3 runs to 16 residues. The V gene's germline CDR1 is KGHSH and CDR2 LQKENI.

This clonotype has a count of ten or more. The genes are TRBV2 and TRBJ1-2; no definite D call. Germline CDR1 SNHLY, CDR2 FYNNEI. Trimming removed 6 bases from V and 4 bases from J, with 15 bases in between. There are 14 residues in the CDR3. Written as DNA, the CDR3 is TGTGCCAGCAGCGCCATCGAGCGGGGCTATGGCTACACCTTC. Amino acids: CASSAIERGYGYTF.

This clonotype was seen repeatedly, ten times or more. This rearrangement joins TRBV28 to TRBJ2-7, with a possible D match to TRBD2 (5 bases). Germline V lookup: CDR1 MDHEN, CDR2 SYDVKM. This CDR3 has 12 residues. V gave up 6 bases and J gave up 6 bases, with 12 bases separating them. The CDR3 DNA follows: TGTGCCAGCAGCGCTACTAGATTCGAGCAGTACTTC. It encodes CASSATRFEQYF.

The chain uses TRBV12-3 or TRBV12-4 and TRBJ1-6; D remains ambiguous. Deletions cut 3 bases from V and 2 bases from J, with 8 bases between. This CDR3 is built from 15 residues. CDR3 protein: CASSFEVTYNSPLHF. The DNA for the CDR3 is TGTGCCAGCAGTTTTGAGGTAACCTATAATTCACCCCTCCACTTT.

This clonotype has at least ten counts. CDR3 protein: CASSSRSGSTYNEQFF. CDR3 coding DNA: TGTGCCAGCAGCAGCCGTAGCGGGAGTACCTACAATGAGCAGTTCTTC. This chain links TRBV3-1 with TRBJ2-1; TRBD2 matches at 9 bases. CDR1 is LGHDT, CDR2 YNNKEL, per germline (reference sequence). V lost 5 bases and J lost 2; bases outside the gene matches: 7. The CDR3 runs 16 residues.

This clonotype was observed many times. This chain connects TRBV3-1 to TRBJ1-1; D gene ambiguous. CDR3 length: 13 residues. V dropped 4 bases and J dropped 7 bases, with 13 bases sitting between them. Germline values: CDR1 LGHDT, CDR2 YNNKEL (reference sequence). The CDR3 here is CASSRYSGNEAFF. The CDR3 coding sequence is TGTGCCAGCAGCCGCTACAGTGGGAATGAAGCTTTCTTT.

This clonotype was found many times. The J gene is TRBJ1-4, the V gene TRBV5-1, with TRBD1 matching 12 bases. With 5 bases clipped from V and 5 bases from J, the junction kept 7 bases outside the gene matches. The CDR3 consists of 16 residues. Germline V gene lookup returns CDR1 SGHRS and CDR2 YFSETQ. Here the CDR3 reads CASRTGTGGVNEKLFF. The CDR3 nucleotides are TGCGCCAGCAGGACCGGGACAGGGGGCGTAAATGAAAAACTGTTTTTT.

At least ten counts were recorded for this clonotype. The V call is TRBV20-1, the J call TRBJ1-3, with 8 bases lining up with TRBD1. V lost 3 bases to trimming and J lost 0 bases; unmatched junction nucleotides: 10. This CDR3 is built from 17 residues. Germline V gene data show CDR1 as DFQATT and CDR2 as SNEGSKA (reference sequence). CDR3 sequence (DNA): TGCAGTGCTAGCCAGCCGGGACAGGTCAGCTCTGGAAACACCATATATTTT. As protein: CSASQPGQVSSGNTIYF.

This clonotype showed up many times. At one end the junction does not follow the germline gene, possibly because of a read error. The rearrangement links TRBV3-1 to TRBJ1-1; D not certain. Germline CDR1 reads LGHDT; CDR2 reads YNNKEL (reference sequence). The CDR3 totals 12 residues. CDR3 in amino acids: CASSQDVGERVF. CDR3 nucleotide sequence: TGTGCCAGCAGCCAAGATGTCGGGGAGAGGGTCTTT.

The chain combines TRBV7-6 with TRBJ2-7, with 8 bases matching TRBD1. Trimming removed 5 bases from V and 6 bases from J; junction bases left unmatched: 9. Per the germline V gene, CDR1 is SGHVS and CDR2 is FNYEAQ. This CDR3 has 14 residues. CDR3 in DNA: TGTGCCAGCAGCCCCCAGGCGACAGGGGCCGAGCAGTACTTC. This encodes CASSPQATGAEQYF.

This clonotype appeared many times. The CDR3 loop reads CASSRGSTDTQYF. CDR3 nucleotide sequence: TGTGCCAGCTCACGGGGGAGCACAGATACGCAGTATTTT. This sequence joins TRBV12-3 or TRBV12-4 and TRBJ2-3; D is perhaps TRBD2 (6 bases). V was trimmed by 8 bases and J by 0 bases, leaving 9 bases between them. The CDR3 runs 13 residues.

This chain connects TRBV5-1 to TRBJ2-7, with D perhaps TRBD2 (7 bases). CDR3 length equals 16 residues. The V end was cut by 0 bases, the J end by 0 bases, with 13 bases between. Germline CDR1 is SGHRS and CDR2 is YFSETQ. CDR3 DNA: TGCGCCAGCAGCTTGGCGGGGGGCGCCTTCTCCTACGAGCAGTACTTC. Its translation is CASSLAGGAFSYEQYF.

This clonotype occurred many times. J is TRBJ2-1 and V is TRBV5-1; 7 nucleotides line up with TRBD2. The germline V gene has CDR1 SGHRS and CDR2 YFSETQ. The CDR3 has 15 residues. The V and J ends lost 4 bases and 3 bases, in that order; junction bases with no gene match: 7. In nucleotides, the CDR3 is TGCGCCAGCAGCGAGCAAAGCGGGAACTACAATGAGCAGTTCTTC. As protein: CASSEQSGNYNEQFF.

This clonotype appeared many times. V is TRBV29-1 and J is TRBJ2-2; no definite D call. Germline lookup yields CDR1 SQVTM and CDR2 ANQGSEA. V was cut by 3 bases and J by 6 bases, with 8 bases left in between. The CDR3 is 12 amino acids. CDR3 protein: CSVDTRAGELFF. The CDR3 DNA reads as TGCAGCGTTGACACAAGGGCCGGGGAGCTGTTTTTT.

This clonotype was found many times. The chain links TRBV15 to TRBJ1-2; no reliable D call. Trimming took 1 base from V and 5 from J, leaving 11 bases between them. Germline CDR1 LNHNV, CDR2 YYDKDF (reference sequence). CDR3 size: 14 residues. CDR3 region: CATSRAGTPYGYTF. Here the CDR3 DNA reads TGTGCCACCAGCAGAGCAGGAACTCCTTATGGCTACACCTTC.

The table lists this clonotype with many counts. V gene TRBV6-5 combines with J gene TRBJ2-3, with D possibly TRBD1 on 5 matching bases. Germline V CDR1 and CDR2: MNHEY, SVGAGI. Deletions cut 7 bases from V and 11 bases from J, with 13 bases between. The CDR3 length is 11 residues. CDR3 residues: CASIKGHRQYF. The CDR3 region has the DNA TGTGCCAGCATCAAGGGGCATCGGCAGTATTTT.

This clonotype was seen repeatedly, ten times or more. The V gene is TRBV5-6, the J gene TRBJ1-1; D unclear. The CDR3 consists of 18 residues. V lost 4 bases and J lost 3, with 25 bases in between. Looked up from germline, CDR1 is SGHDT and CDR2 is YYEEEE. CDR3 nucleotide sequence: TGTGCCAGCAGCCCAAAGAAGGACCTAGGTAAACGGTACACTGAAGCTTTCTTT. Amino acids: CASSPKKDLGKRYTEAFF. Full variable domain (remainder filled in from reference TRBV5-6 and TRBJ1-1): DAGVTQSPTHLIKTRGQQVTLRCSPKSGHDTVSWYQQALGQGPQFIFQYYEEEERQRGNFPDRFSGHQFPNYSSELNVNALLLGDSALYLCASSPKKDLGKRYTEAFFGQGTRLTVV.

This clonotype has ten or more counts. The chain joins TRBV5-1 to TRBJ1-6; D unclear. The V end was cut by 1 base, the J end by 6 bases, with 14 bases between. Per germline, CDR1 SGHRS and CDR2 YFSETQ. The CDR3 is 16 residues long. CDR3 residues: CASSLNLMALNSPLHF. The CDR3 DNA sequence: TGCGCCAGCAGCTTGAACCTTATGGCCCTTAATTCACCCCTCCACTTT.

This clonotype appeared a few times. The chain is built from TRBV7-7 and TRBJ2-5; D tentatively fits TRBD1 or TRBD2 (5 bases each). Germline-derived CDR1 and CDR2 are SSHAT and FNYEAQ (reference sequence). The V gene lost 5 bases and the J gene lost 1 base, with 11 bases spanning the gap. The CDR3 has 14 residues. The CDR3 sequence: CASSPGPIQETQYF. The CDR3 region has the DNA TGTGCCAGCAGCCCGGGACCGATCCAAGAGACCCAGTACTTC.

This clonotype was detected ten times or more. This rearrangement joins TRBV11-1 to TRBJ2-7; 11 nucleotides align to TRBD2. The germline V gene encodes CDR1 SGHAT and CDR2 FQDESV (reference sequence). This CDR3 spans 18 amino acids. Unmatched junction bases numbered 12, after V lost 5 bases and J lost 0 bases. The CDR3 loop is CASSPWGTSGFSSYEQYF. Here the CDR3 DNA reads TGTGCCAGCAGCCCCTGGGGGACTAGCGGATTCAGCTCCTACGAGCAGTACTTC.

This clonotype has at least ten counts. V is TRBV6-1 and J is TRBJ1-1; 9 bases match TRBD1. The germline V gene has CDR1 MNHNS and CDR2 SASEGT. V lost 6 bases, J lost 3 bases, and 8 bases stayed unmatched. The CDR3 has 15 residues. The CDR3 protein is CASRVTGGMDTEAFF. In DNA, the CDR3 is TGTGCCAGCAGGGTCACAGGGGGCATGGACACTGAAGCTTTCTTT.

This clonotype was seen many times. V is TRBV7-9 and J is TRBJ1-1, with D possibly TRBD1 on 6 matching bases. This CDR3 is 13 amino acids long. Trimming pared 5 bases from V and 5 bases from J, leaving 12 bases between. Germline loops: CDR1 SEHNR, CDR2 FQNEAQ (reference sequence). This CDR3 reads CASSPTRGTEAFF. DNA for the CDR3: TGTGCCAGCAGCCCCACCAGGGGTACTGAAGCTTTCTTT. Drawing the rest from reference TRBV7-9 and TRBJ1-1, the complete variable domain is DTGVSQNPRHKITKRGQNVTFRCDPISEHNRLYWYRQTLGQGPEFLTYFQNEAQLEKSRLLSDRFSAERPKGSFSTLEIQRTEQGDSAMYLCASSPTRGTEAFFGQGTRLTVV.

This clonotype has a count of ten or more. The chain carries TRBV20-1 and TRBJ2-1; 9 nucleotides line up with TRBD1. The V and J ends lost 1 base and 9 bases, in that order; junction bases with no gene match: 10. This CDR3 has 15 amino acids. CDR1 is DFQATT and CDR2 is SNEGSKA in the germline V gene (reference sequence). Here the CDR3 DNA reads TGCAGTGCTAGAGTCCCGCGGGACAGGGAGGGTGAGCAGTTCTTC. It translates to CSARVPRDREGEQFF.

The chain carries TRBV5-1 and TRBJ2-2; D could derive from TRBD1 or TRBD2 (5 bases each). The V end was cut by 3 bases, the J end by 6 bases, with 9 bases between. The V gene's germline CDR1 is SGHRS and CDR2 YFSETQ. This CDR3 has 13 residues. CDR3 DNA: TGCGCCAGCAGCTGGGGGAATGCCGGGGAGCTGTTTTTT. Its translation: CASSWGNAGELFF.

In this sample, this clonotype turned up many times. The chain employs TRBV7-2 and TRBJ1-2, with D uncertain. In germline, CDR1 is SGHTA, CDR2 FQGNSA. CDR3 size: 14 residues. Deletions cut 0 bases from V and 8 bases from J, with 13 bases between. The CDR3 region has the DNA TGTGCCAGCAGCTTAGCGAGGCGGAGGGAAGGCTACACCTTC. Its protein product is CASSLARRREGYTF.

At least ten counts were recorded for this clonotype. The chain has TRBV20-1 and TRBJ2-5; D is ambiguous. This CDR3 is 11 amino acids long. Germline lookup yields CDR1 DFQATT and CDR2 SNEGSKA (reference sequence). V dropped 2 bases and J dropped 5 bases, with 6 bases sitting between them. CDR3 region: CSARKLETQYF. The CDR3 DNA reads TGCAGTGCTAGAAAATTGGAGACCCAGTACTTC.

This clonotype appeared many times. CDR3 residues: CASSSDGNEQFF. CDR3 nucleotides: TGTGCCAGCAGCTCCGACGGCAATGAGCAGTTCTTC. This chain links TRBV27 with TRBJ2-1; D is undetermined. Trimming removed 6 bases at V and 6 bases at J, with 9 bases between. This CDR3 is built from 12 residues. Germline V gene sequence: CDR1 MNHEY, CDR2 SMNVEV (reference sequence).

This clonotype was seen a handful of times. V and J are TRBV12-3 or TRBV12-4 and TRBJ2-1, with D perhaps given as TRBD1 or TRBD2 (5 bases each). Trimming cost V 1 base and J 8 bases, with 6 bases left between them. The CDR3 totals 12 residues. The DNA for the CDR3 is TGTGCCAGCAGTTTAGTGGGACATGAGCAGTTCTTC. This codes for CASSLVGHEQFF.

The J gene is TRBJ1-1, the V gene TRBV2, with no clear D. The V gene lost 6 bases and the J gene lost 1 base, with 9 bases spanning the gap. CDR1 is SNHLY, CDR2 FYNNEI, per germline. The CDR3 has 13 residues. CDR3 DNA sequence: TGTGCCAGCAGCCCTGACCCGAACACTGAAGCTTTCTTT. Translating gives CASSPDPNTEAFF.

This clonotype was observed many times. The gene calls are TRBV20-1 and TRBJ1-1; perhaps TRBD1 as D (5 bases). V lost 3 bases, J lost 6 bases, and 23 bases lay in between. The CDR3 spans 16 residues. Germline lookup yields CDR1 DFQATT and CDR2 SNEGSKA (reference sequence). The CDR3: CSASNGGTYPLAEAFF. CDR3 DNA: TGCAGTGCTAGTAACGGAGGGACTTATCCTCTCGCTGAAGCTTTCTTT.